The rows below give T cell receptor beta chains drawn from one sample of a study of T cells in Graves' hyperthyroidism and ophthalmopathy. Each CDR3 protein is one row after TCRdb ran MiXCR on the multiplex PCR reads. This sample has approximately 710,000 distinct CDR3 sequences, with roughly 17% found just once. What was sequenced was blood. These receptor sequences come from a man aged 45 to 65 with Graves' hyperthyroidism. Each CDR3 is given with its conserved first and last residue. A D gene is named only where the DNA matches it firmly. Clone size, where shown, is once, few, many, or a class for clones that have expanded.

CDR3 | DNA | D | V | size | J
CASSLGAGPGEQYF | TGTGCCAGCAGTTTGGGTGCCGGGCCGGGCGAGCAGTACTTC | - | TRBV12-3/TRBV12-4 | many | TRBJ2-7
CASSALKGQYNEQFF | TGTGCCAGCTCCGCTTTGAAGGGGCAGTACAATGAGCAGTTCTTC | - | TRBV11-2 | many | TRBJ2-1
CASSVQGGRTEAFF | TGTGCCAGTAGTGTACAGGGGGGGAGGACTGAAGCTTTCTTT | TRBD1 | TRBV19 | few | TRBJ1-1
CACRQDVSVNTEAFF | TGTGCCTGCCGACAGGATGTCAGTGTGAACACTGAAGCTTTCTTT | - | TRBV30 | few | TRBJ1-1
CASSEPLDRDSNQPQHF | TGTGCCAGCAGTGAACCCCTGGACAGGGATAGCAATCAGCCCCAGCATTTT | TRBD1 | TRBV6-1 | many | TRBJ1-5
CAWSVMGGYDEKLFF | TGTGCCTGGAGTGTAATGGGGGGGTACGATGAAAAACTGTTTTTT | - | TRBV30 | once | TRBJ1-4
CASSLDPGGGYNEQFF | TGTGCCAGCAGCTTAGATCCGGGCGGGGGGTACAATGAGCAGTTCTTC | TRBD2 | TRBV11-2 | many | TRBJ2-1
CASSLSWQYEQYF | TGTGCCAGCAGCTTAAGTTGGCAGTACGAGCAGTACTTC | - | TRBV13 | - | TRBJ2-7
CASTRDSYNEQFF | TGTGCCAGTACCAGGGACAGCTACAATGAGCAGTTCTTC | TRBD1 | TRBV19 | few | TRBJ2-1
CASSYPDVGGFYEQYF | TGTGCCAGCAGTTACCCGGACGTTGGAGGCTTCTACGAGCAGTACTTC | - | TRBV6-5 | - | TRBJ2-7
CASMQGWDQPQHF | TGTGCCAGCATGCAGGGTTGGGATCAGCCCCAGCATTTT | - | TRBV12-3/TRBV12-4 | many | TRBJ1-5
CASSKAKTGELFF | TGTGCCAGCAGCAAAGCAAAAACCGGGGAGCTGTTTTTT | - | TRBV12-3/TRBV12-4 | - | TRBJ2-2
CASSSLALNYEQYF | TGTGCCAGCAGCAGCTTAGCTCTAAACTACGAGCAGTACTTC | - | TRBV7-8 | many | TRBJ2-7
CASSPALHTDTQYF | TGTGCCAGTAGTCCAGCCCTTCACACAGATACGCAGTATTTT | - | TRBV19 | - | TRBJ2-3
CASSSRWEGEKLFF | TGTGCCAGCAGTTCAAGGTGGGAGGGGGAAAAACTGTTTTTT | - | TRBV28 | many | TRBJ1-4
CASRRTAINQPQHF | TGTGCCAGCAGAAGGACGGCTATCAATCAGCCCCAGCATTTT | - | TRBV6-1 | few | TRBJ1-5
CASSFPPGTRYSEQYF | TGTGCCAGCAGCTTTCCCCCCGGGACTCGGTACTCCGAGCAGTACTTC | - | TRBV5-4 | - | TRBJ2-7
CAISERLAGEIGELFF | TGTGCCATCAGTGAGAGGCTAGCGGGAGAAATCGGGGAGCTGTTTTTT | TRBD2 | TRBV10-3 | many | TRBJ2-2
CASSGDWASGVDTQYF | TGTGCCAGCAGCGGGGATTGGGCTAGCGGGGTAGATACGCAGTATTTT | TRBD2 | TRBV9 | - | TRBJ2-3
CSSRGYQPQHF | TGCAGCTCCAGGGGGTATCAGCCCCAGCATTTT | TRBD1 | TRBV29-1 | few | TRBJ1-5
CASSLDRDITDTQYF | TGTGCCAGCAGCTTAGATCGAGATATCACAGATACGCAGTATTTT | - | TRBV7-8 | many | TRBJ2-3
CASSSGPARPLSYEQYF | TGTGCCAGCAGTTCCGGACCGGCCAGGCCTCTCTCCTACGAGCAGTACTTC | - | TRBV12-3/TRBV12-4 | few | TRBJ2-7
CASSVGTGMDERYF | TGTGCCAGCAGCGTTGGAACAGGGATGGACGAGCGGTACTTC | - | TRBV9 | - | TRBJ2-7
CASSLGFGLRNTEAFF | TGTGCCAGCAGCTTAGGTTTCGGCCTCCGAAACACTGAAGCTTTCTTT | - | TRBV7-3 | - | TRBJ1-1
CASSGRNAYNEQFF | TGTGCCAGCAGTGGGCGGAACGCCTACAATGAGCAGTTCTTC | - | TRBV6-2/TRBV6-3 | many | TRBJ2-1
CASSQEIPNYEQYF | TGTGCCAGCAGCCAAGAAATACCAAACTACGAGCAGTACTTC | - | TRBV3-1 | few | TRBJ2-7
CASSLQGKDYEQYF | TGCGCCAGCAGCTTACAGGGAAAGGACTACGAGCAGTACTTC | - | TRBV5-1 | - | TRBJ2-7
CAISESAGRETQYF | TGTGCCATCAGTGAGTCGGCGGGGCGAGAGACCCAGTACTTC | - | TRBV10-3 | many | TRBJ2-5
CASSPRGVGGRTGANILTF | TGTGCCAGCAGCCCGCGGGGGGTTGGGGGGCGAACTGGGGCCAACATCCTGACTTTC | TRBD2 | TRBV11-2 | once | TRBJ2-6
CASTLQGTAGELFF | TGTGCCAGCACTTTACAGGGGACAGCCGGGGAGCTGTTTTTT | TRBD1 | TRBV14 | many | TRBJ2-2
CAISESRGRAGGGETQYF | TGTGCCATCAGTGAGTCAAGAGGGCGAGCGGGAGGAGGGGAGACCCAGTACTTC | TRBD2 | TRBV10-3 | many | TRBJ2-5
CASSAGDEQYF | TGTGCCAGCAGCGCGGGGGACGAGCAGTACTTC | TRBD2 | TRBV27 | - | TRBJ2-7
CASSLMDTSYEQYF | TGTGCCAGCAGTTTAATGGACACCTCCTACGAGCAGTACTTC | - | TRBV6-2/TRBV6-3 | many | TRBJ2-7
CSVEGDTGDQPQHF | TGCAGCGTTGAAGGTGATACAGGAGATCAGCCCCAGCATTTT | - | TRBV29-1 | - | TRBJ1-5
CASSIWSSGGTYNEQFF | TGTGCCAGTAGTATATGGTCTAGCGGGGGAACCTACAATGAGCAGTTCTTC | TRBD2 | TRBV19 | - | TRBJ2-1
CASSSAGQGRYEQYF | TGCGCCAGCAGCTCGGCCGGACAGGGGAGGTACGAGCAGTACTTC | TRBD1 | TRBV5-1 | many | TRBJ2-7
CASSFGTPYNEQFF | TGTGCCAGCAGCTTTGGGACTCCTTACAATGAGCAGTTCTTC | - | TRBV7-9 | - | TRBJ2-1
CASSIDQRVNTKAFF | TGTGCCAGTAGTATCGATCAGAGGGTGAACACTAAAGCTTTCTTT | - | TRBV19 | once | TRBJ1-1
CATSSFPLPRGETQYF | TGTGCCACCAGCAGCTTCCCCCTCCCCAGGGGAGAGACCCAGTACTTC | - | TRBV15 | few | TRBJ2-5
CASRGDRGIYQPQHF | TGTGCCAGCAGGGGGGACAGGGGGATCTATCAGCCCCAGCATTTT | TRBD1 | TRBV2 | many | TRBJ1-5
CASSLRLWDGKNIQYF | TGCGCCAGCAGCTTGAGGTTGTGGGATGGCAAAAACATTCAGTACTTC | - | TRBV5-1 | - | TRBJ2-4
CASGDIDGTQYF | TGTGCTAGTGGCGACATTGATGGGACCCAGTACTTC | - | TRBV12-5 | many | TRBJ2-5
CASSLMGRYNEQFF | TGTGCCAGCAGCTTGATGGGGAGGTATAATGAGCAGTTCTTC | - | TRBV5-4 | few | TRBJ2-1
CASSLAPSGFSYNEQFF | TGTGCCAGCAGCTTAGCGCCTAGCGGGTTCTCCTACAATGAGCAGTTCTTC | TRBD2 | TRBV11-2 | many | TRBJ2-1
CASSEYEGGRGGYTF | TGTGCCAGCAGTGAATACGAAGGGGGCCGAGGGGGCTACACCTTC | TRBD1 | TRBV2 | many | TRBJ1-2